The rows below give T cell receptor beta chains drawn from one sample of a study. MiXCR was run by TCRdb on the 5' RACE reads, yielding one entry per CDR3 protein. The sample gives more than 5,000 distinct CDR3 sequences, 40% to 60% of which show up once; 3.5% to 4% is in the top ten. Sequenced: memory CD4+ T cells sorted from blood. The receptor source for this set is a female donor with breast cancer. The CDR3 runs from the conserved cysteine through the conserved F or W. D genes are given only for firm matches. Clone size is shown for a subset of rows, as once, few, many or a class of expanded clone.

D: -
size: -
J: TRBJ2-5
V: TRBV5-1
CDR3: CASSLGRSQETQYF
DNA: TGCGCCAGCAGCTTAGGCAGGTCGCAAGAGACCCAGTACTTC

D: -
size: -
J: TRBJ2-3
V: TRBV6-5
CDR3: CASSYSLAVTDTQYF
DNA: TGTGCCAGCAGTTACTCGCTGGCGGTCACAGATACGCAGTATTTT

D: -
size: -
J: TRBJ2-1
V: TRBV9
CDR3: CASSGLVGHGQFF
DNA: TGTGCCAGCAGCGGGCTAGTAGGGCATGGGCAGTTCTTC

D: -
size: -
J: TRBJ2-3
V: TRBV6-2/TRBV6-3
CDR3: CASSYSFFRGDTQYF
DNA: TGTGCCAGCAGTTACTCGTTTTTCCGCGGCGATACGCAGTATTTT

D: -
size: -
J: TRBJ2-4
V: TRBV9
CDR3: CASSDGVAKNIQYF
DNA: TGTGCCAGCAGCGATGGAGTAGCCAAAAACATTCAGTACTTC

D: TRBD2
size: -
J: TRBJ2-3
V: TRBV7-3
CDR3: CASSLRGGSDTQYF
DNA: TGTGCCAGCAGCTTAAGGGGGGGGTCAGATACGCAGTATTTT

D: TRBD2
size: once
J: TRBJ2-1
V: TRBV5-1
CDR3: CASSLELAGAYNEQFF
DNA: TGCGCCAGCAGCTTGGAATTAGCGGGAGCCTACAATGAGCAGTTCTTC

D: TRBD1
size: few
J: TRBJ1-5
V: TRBV12-3/TRBV12-4
CDR3: CASSRGQGAYQSNQPQHF
DNA: TGTGCCAGCAGTAGAGGACAGGGGGCGTATCAGAGCAATCAGCCCCAGCATTTT

D: -
size: -
J: TRBJ1-5
V: TRBV20-1
CDR3: CSATRAAVGEPQHF
DNA: TGCAGTGCTACCCGGGCCGCCGTGGGGGAGCCCCAGCATTTT

D: -
size: few
J: TRBJ1-2
V: TRBV20-1
CDR3: CSATLNYGYTF
DNA: TGCAGTGCTACTCTAAACTATGGCTACACCTTC

D: TRBD2
size: -
J: TRBJ2-3
V: TRBV7-8
CDR3: CASSLVSTSGASTDTQYF
DNA: TGTGCCAGCAGCTTAGTTAGTACTAGCGGGGCTAGCACAGATACGCAGTATTTT

D: -
size: -
J: TRBJ2-1
V: TRBV7-9
CDR3: CASSLVRGPSYNEQFF
DNA: TGTGCCAGCAGCTTAGTGCGGGGCCCCTCCTACAATGAGCAGTTCTTC

D: -
size: -
J: TRBJ2-1
V: TRBV29-1
CDR3: CSVVRGSLKNNEQFF
DNA: TGCAGCGTTGTCAGGGGTTCCCTAAAAAACAATGAGCAGTTCTTC

D: -
size: -
J: TRBJ2-1
V: TRBV12-3/TRBV12-4
CDR3: CASSLSLVQFF
DNA: TGTGCCAGCAGTTTGAGTTTGGTACAGTTCTTC

D: -
size: -
J: TRBJ1-5
V: TRBV4-2
CDR3: CASSQGSGDQPQHF
DNA: TGTGCCAGCAGCCAAGGCTCGGGTGATCAGCCCCAGCATTTT

D: TRBD1
size: -
J: TRBJ2-7
V: TRBV7-6
CDR3: CASSQTGRGQYF
DNA: TGTGCCAGCAGCCAGACAGGGCGCGGGCAGTACTTC

D: TRBD2
size: -
J: TRBJ2-7
V: TRBV2
CDR3: CASNQGLAGGNQYF
DNA: TGTGCCAGCAACCAGGGACTAGCGGGAGGGAATCAGTACTTC

D: -
size: few
J: TRBJ2-7
V: TRBV12-5
CDR3: CASGLVHLGRVAYEQYF
DNA: TGTGCTAGTGGTTTGGTACATCTTGGTCGGGTCGCCTACGAGCAGTACTTC

D: -
size: few
J: TRBJ2-5
V: TRBV4-2
CDR3: CASSPQGREKETQYF
DNA: TGTGCCAGCAGCCCCCAGGGGCGGGAGAAAGAGACCCAGTACTTC

D: -
size: -
J: TRBJ2-7
V: TRBV10-2
CDR3: CASRSEGRYEQYF
DNA: TGCGCCAGCAGGTCGGAGGGCCGCTACGAGCAGTACTTC

D: -
size: -
J: TRBJ1-5
V: TRBV12-3/TRBV12-4
CDR3: CASSFGQTLYQETQHF
DNA: TGTGCCAGCAGTTTCGGGCAGACTCTGTACCAAGAGACCCAGCATTTT

D: TRBD1
size: few
J: TRBJ1-5
V: TRBV12-3/TRBV12-4
CDR3: CASRPSGQINQPQHF
DNA: TGTGCCAGCAGACCCTCGGGACAGATAAATCAGCCCCAGCATTTT

D: TRBD1
size: -
J: TRBJ2-7
V: TRBV5-1
CDR3: CASSSLQGAREQYF
DNA: TGCGCCAGCAGCTCCTTACAGGGGGCAAGGGAGCAGTACTTC

D: TRBD2
size: -
J: TRBJ2-1
V: TRBV20-1
CDR3: CSARTSGNRSEQFF
DNA: TGCAGTGCCAGGACTAGCGGAAATAGGAGTGAGCAGTTCTTC

D: TRBD1
size: few
J: TRBJ1-2
V: TRBV5-6
CDR3: CASSLLTGDYGYTF
DNA: TGTGCCAGCAGCTTGTTGACAGGGGACTATGGCTACACTTTC

D: -
size: few
J: TRBJ1-3
V: TRBV5-5
CDR3: CASSLVPSSGNTIYF
DNA: TGTGCCAGCAGCTTGGTTCCGAGCTCTGGAAACACCATATATTTT

D: TRBD2
size: medium-sized
J: TRBJ2-1
V: TRBV20-1
CDR3: CSARLAGSEQFF
DNA: TGCAGTGCTAGGCTAGCGGGTAGTGAGCAGTTCTTC

D: -
size: -
J: TRBJ1-2
V: TRBV20-1
CDR3: CSARDSVAGYGYTF
DNA: TGCAGTGCTAGAGATTCGGTGGCCGGCTATGGCTACACCTTC

D: -
size: once
J: TRBJ1-1
V: TRBV12-3/TRBV12-4
CDR3: CASRAGGPSTEAFF
DNA: TGTGCCAGCAGGGCCGGGGGACCGAGCACGGAAGCTTTCTTT

D: -
size: -
J: TRBJ2-5
V: TRBV29-1
CDR3: CSASLVGAPETQYF
DNA: TGCAGCGCCTCACTAGTGGGAGCCCCAGAGACCCAGTACTTC

D: -
size: -
J: TRBJ1-1
V: TRBV7-2
CDR3: CATRAVRNTEAFF
DNA: TGTGCCACACGGGCAGTACGAAACACTGAAGCTTTCTTT

D: -
size: -
J: TRBJ2-7
V: TRBV10-3
CDR3: CAIREGFSRNEQYF
DNA: TGTGCCATCAGAGAGGGGTTTTCTCGAAACGAGCAGTACTTC

D: TRBD1
size: -
J: TRBJ2-1
V: TRBV5-4
CDR3: CASILDRGSSEQFF
DNA: TGTGCCAGCATTCTGGACAGGGGCTCTTCTGAGCAGTTCTTC

D: -
size: -
J: TRBJ2-3
V: TRBV29-1
CDR3: CSVEKGADTQYF
DNA: TGCAGCGTTGAAAAGGGGGCAGATACGCAGTATTTT

D: -
size: -
J: TRBJ1-3
V: TRBV9
CDR3: CASSASVQGTGNTIYF
DNA: TGTGCCAGCAGCGCGTCTGTTCAGGGGACTGGAAACACCATATATTTT

D: -
size: -
J: TRBJ1-3
V: TRBV7-8
CDR3: CASSQTTGTASGNTIYF
DNA: TGTGCCAGCAGCCAAACAACCGGGACGGCCTCTGGAAACACCATATATTTT

D: TRBD1
size: few
J: TRBJ1-4
V: TRBV27
CDR3: CASRDRGQKLFF
DNA: TGTGCCAGCAGGGACAGGGGTCAAAAACTGTTTTTT

D: -
size: -
J: TRBJ2-5
V: TRBV5-1
CDR3: CASSHGGQETQYF
DNA: TGCGCCAGCAGTCATGGCGGCCAAGAGACCCAGTACTTC

D: -
size: -
J: TRBJ2-2
V: TRBV12-3/TRBV12-4
CDR3: CASSSGPPTGELFF
DNA: TGTGCCAGCAGTTCGGGGCCTCCTACCGGGGAGCTGTTTTTT

D: TRBD2
size: -
J: TRBJ2-7
V: TRBV7-9
CDR3: CASSPREGRLGREQYF
DNA: TGTGCCAGCAGCCCACGGGAGGGTAGGCTGGGGAGAGAGCAGTACTTC

D: TRBD1
size: -
J: TRBJ2-3
V: TRBV5-1
CDR3: CASSPGQGLGDTQYF
DNA: TGCGCCAGCAGTCCGGGACAGGGGTTGGGAGATACGCAGTATTTT

D: TRBD2
size: -
J: TRBJ2-1
V: TRBV5-4
CDR3: CASSLAGSGSFFNEQFF
DNA: TGTGCCAGCAGCTTGGCCGGTAGCGGGAGTTTTTTCAATGAGCAGTTCTTC

D: -
size: -
J: TRBJ1-1
V: TRBV7-3
CDR3: CASSLNVNTEAFF
DNA: TGTGCCAGCAGCTTAAACGTGAACACTGAAGCTTTCTTT

D: -
size: few
J: TRBJ2-7
V: TRBV6-5
CDR3: CASSRDRHEQYF
DNA: TGTGCCAGCAGCCGGGACCGACACGAGCAGTACTTC